These T cell receptor beta chains were read from a single sample in a study of T cells in Graves' hyperthyroidism and ophthalmopathy. One entry per CDR3 protein, called by TCRdb with MiXCR from the multiplex PCR reads. The table has roughly 570,000 distinct CDR3 sequences, about a sixth seen once. Sequences were obtained from blood. These receptors were taken from a woman younger than 45 with Graves' hyperthyroidism. Both conserved end residues are part of each CDR3. D genes are given only for firm matches. Only some rows state a clone size, as once, few, many or a class for expanded clones.

J gene: TRBJ2-7; clone size: few; D gene: -; V gene: TRBV29-1; CDR3 DNA: TGCAGCGTGAAAACAGGGATCGAGCAGTACTTC; CDR3 protein: CSVKTGIEQYF
J gene: TRBJ2-3; clone size: -; D gene: -; V gene: TRBV20-1; CDR3 DNA: TGCAGTGCTAGGTGGGGGGGCTACGCAGATACGCAGTATTTT; CDR3 protein: CSARWGGYADTQYF
J gene: TRBJ2-3; clone size: many; D gene: -; V gene: TRBV30; CDR3 DNA: TGTGCCTGGAGCGAGAAGACTGGATCCTCTGTAGATACGCAGTATTTT; CDR3 protein: CAWSEKTGSSVDTQYF
J gene: TRBJ2-3; clone size: many; D gene: -; V gene: TRBV6-1; CDR3 DNA: TGTGCCAGCAGTGGCAGGTCGCCATGGGATACGCAGTATTTT; CDR3 protein: CASSGRSPWDTQYF
J gene: TRBJ2-7; clone size: -; D gene: -; V gene: TRBV5-4; CDR3 DNA: TGTGCCAGCAGCACTACGTTGAGAAGCTCCTACGAGCAGTACTTC; CDR3 protein: CASSTTLRSSYEQYF
J gene: TRBJ1-1; clone size: many; D gene: -; V gene: TRBV30; CDR3 DNA: TGTGCCTGGAGTGTACCCGGCTTGAACACTGAAGCTTTCTTT; CDR3 protein: CAWSVPGLNTEAFF
J gene: TRBJ1-1; clone size: many; D gene: -; V gene: TRBV28; CDR3 DNA: TGTGCCAGCAGTACCCAGGCTACGAACACTGAAGCTTTCTTT; CDR3 protein: CASSTQATNTEAFF
J gene: TRBJ2-7; clone size: -; D gene: TRBD1; V gene: TRBV19; CDR3 DNA: TGTGCCAGTAGTCCCCGGGACAGAAAGTCCTACGAGCAGTACTTC; CDR3 protein: CASSPRDRKSYEQYF
J gene: TRBJ1-3; clone size: few; D gene: -; V gene: TRBV19; CDR3 DNA: TGTGCCAGTAGTGTCCGTCTCTCTGGAAACACCATATATTTT; CDR3 protein: CASSVRLSGNTIYF
J gene: TRBJ2-3; clone size: many; D gene: -; V gene: TRBV20-1; CDR3 DNA: TGCAGTGCTTGGGAGTACACAGATACGCAGTATTTT; CDR3 protein: CSAWEYTDTQYF
J gene: TRBJ1-6; clone size: many; D gene: -; V gene: TRBV6-5; CDR3 DNA: TGTGCCAGCAGTTACCAACCGGACCTTTCACCCCTCCACTTT; CDR3 protein: CASSYQPDLSPLHF
J gene: TRBJ2-7; clone size: -; D gene: TRBD2; V gene: TRBV7-9; CDR3 DNA: TGTGCCAGCAGCTTAGAGGGTCCCCTAGCGGGTTACGAGCAGTACTTC; CDR3 protein: CASSLEGPLAGYEQYF
J gene: TRBJ2-3; clone size: few; D gene: -; V gene: TRBV5-1; CDR3 DNA: TGCGCCAGCAGCGAGTGGGTCGACAGCACAGATACGCAGTATTTT; CDR3 protein: CASSEWVDSTDTQYF